The 5 T cell receptor beta chains listed next were all sequenced from one sample in a study of cytomegalovirus exposure and HLA in healthy donors. Primers for the PCR totalled 60 Vbeta and 13 Jbeta. The method was immunoSEQ multiplex PCR; TCRdb's version includes in-frame clones alone and lacks a portion of them. There are 25,000 to 30,000 clones in the sample; almost 70% occur only once, and roughly 4.5% lies in the top ten. The sequencing sample was made of PBMCs. These receptors all come from a woman aged 45-65 years in good health and CMV-seronegative.

This clone was observed a few times. The rearrangement links TRBV7-9 to TRBJ2-1, with TRBD1 matching 9 bases. CDR1 and CDR2 from the germline V gene are SEHNR and FQNEAQ (reference sequence). J lost 8 bases, V lost 3 bases, and 8 bases had no gene match. This CDR3 is 15 amino acids long. The CDR3, as DNA: TGTGCCAGCAGCTTTTCGGGACAGGGTTTCGATGAGCAGTTCTTC. Residues: CASSFSGQGFDEQFF.

J is TRBJ1-5 and V is TRBV4-1; 9 positions match TRBD1. V was pared by 5 bases and J by 7 bases, with 6 bases of the junction left unmatched. Germline CDR1 and CDR2: MGHRA and YSYEKL. The CDR3 is 14 residues long. The CDR3 DNA reads TGCGCCAGCAGCATCCGGGACAGGGACCAGCCCCAGCATTTT. Its protein product is CASSIRDRDQPQHF.

This sequence joins TRBV18 and TRBJ1-1; tentatively, D is TRBD1 (5 bases). The V gene lost 3 bases and the J gene lost 2 bases, with 13 bases spanning the gap. Germline CDR1 reads KGHSH; CDR2 reads LQKENI. This CDR3 contains 15 residues. CDR3 residues: CASSPGRGFNTEAFF. In DNA form, the CDR3 reads TGTGCCAGCTCACCCGGGCGGGGGTTTAACACTGAAGCTTTCTTT. Based on the CDR3 plus reference TRBV18 and TRBJ1-1, the full variable domain is NAGVMQNPRHLVRRRGQEARLRCSPMKGHSHVYWYRQLPEEGLKFMVYLQKENIIDESGMPKERFSAEFPKEGPSILRIQQVVRGDSAAYFCASSPGRGFNTEAFFGQGTRLTVV.

In its sample, this clone was seen a few times. The V and J genes are TRBV21-1 and TRBJ1-5; TRBD1, the table's D call, was not compared with the DNA. TRBV21-1 is a known pseudogene. CDR3 length: 14 amino acids. The CDR3 DNA follows: TGTGCCAGCAGCAAACCTGACAGACATCAGCCCCAGCATTTT. Translation: CASSKPDRHQPQHF.

J is TRBJ1-6 and V is TRBV5-1, with TRBD1 identical over 8 bases. CDR3 length: 16 residues. Germline V gene sequence: CDR1 SGHRS, CDR2 YFSETQ. J gave up 5 bases and V 0 bases, and 4 bases lay outside the gene matches. The CDR3 protein is CASSLAGQGDNSPLHF. In nucleotides, the CDR3 is TGCGCCAGCAGCTTGGCCGGACAGGGTGATAATTCACCCCTCCACTTT.